Described below is a single TCR beta chain sequence and its context. Antigen specificity is unknown. Anti-CD3/anti-CD28 beads served as a nonspecific positive control stimulus. Sorting of responding CD4+ T cells relied on upregulated CD40 ligand together with CD69. This sample was taken from a study of persistence of HIV-infected CD4 T cells. Study-wide results and limits: TCRbeta richness was lower in CMV- and Gag-responding cells than in anti-CD3/anti-CD28-responding cells.

Sequencing used immunoSEQ version 4 in survey mode. Sequenced by immunoSEQ multiplex PCR; TCRdb stores in-frame clones only, minus some. The sample yields about 45,000 clones, 70% to 90% seen once. The sequence was obtained from an adult woman with HIV who was CMV-seropositive. The material sequenced was CD4+ T cells sorted from PBMCs after approximately 19-hour stimulation, taken from a patient who received antiretroviral therapy.

CDR3 sequence: CAATGGETQYF. The DNA of the CDR3 is TGTGCCGCCACAGGGGGCGAGACCCAGTACTTC. The chain uses TRBV6-5 and TRBJ2-5, with TRBD1 matching 9 bases. The J segment lost 5 bases and the V segment lost 11 bases, leaving 3 bases of the junction unmatched. This CDR3 contains 11 residues. Germline CDR1 reads MNHEY; CDR2 reads SVGAGI.